This T cell receptor (beta chain) emerged from a study of T cell responses to AZD1222 COVID-19 vaccine listed by TCRdb under 2021. For context, the study as a whole: Because spike-specific TCR depth and breadth did not differ between the two schedules, AZD1222 recipients who got a second dose at roughly 4 weeks were pooled with those who got a second dose at roughly 12 weeks. TCR sequencing covered some 250 trial participants: nearly 210 given two doses of AZD1222 and approximately 26 given two doses of MenACWY control vaccine. Trial participants were enrolled by age into 18-55, 56-69 and 70-plus year subgroups, with roughly 160, 29 and 62 TCR-sequenced participants respectively.

From its cysteine to its phenylalanine, the CDR3 spans 15 amino acids. Solely the CDR3 DNA is kept, with 45 bases framed from the first base. V and J are truncated by 0 bases and 1 base respectively, leaving an intervening sequence of 9 bases. Taken from the germline V gene (reference sequence), the CDR1 and CDR2 loops are SGHNT and YYREEE. About this clone: Its antigen remains undetermined. No qualities accompany the bases; no much larger clone lies one base away.

Overall results and qualifications from the work: Because no samples from the day 14 peak response were available, repertoires could be characterized only after the peak T cell response. Conclusions about previously exposed vaccinees were limited because only 6 or 7 AZD1222 recipients were SARS-CoV-2 seropositive at baseline. Participants were mostly white British and included more females than males, and it was suggested by the authors that clonal diversity may have been underestimated. After two AZD1222 doses, both the breadth and the depth of spike-specific TCRs were significantly higher than at day 0 and than in MenACWY recipients. Vaccine-associated CD4 TCRs spanned the whole spike protein, with dominant responses in regions 160-218 and 743-854. Epitopes outside the regions mutated in the B.1.351 and B.1.1.7 variants were reportedly recognized by nearly half of the unique spike-specific TCRs. The 56-69-year group was small, and its depth increase did not reach significance, likely because of low power.

The CDR3 regions of human TCRbeta chains were analyzed by immunosequencing. Processing in the source paper ran as follows. TCRs in the repertoires were compared against a reference library of SARS-CoV-2-specific TCRs that had been generated with the MIRA antigen-specificity platform. Breadth was defined as the fraction of unique TCRs that were SARS-CoV-2-associated. Depth was defined as the fraction of total T cells that were SARS-CoV-2-associated. Using the MIRA data, each spike-specific TCR was mapped to the spike region that the TCR reacts to and placed in a CD4 or CD8 class. Log10-transformed breadth and depth values were compared by one-way ANOVA with Sidak's multiple comparisons tests. The immuneACCESS repertoire file appears here via TCRdb, limited to in-frame rearrangements. These files lack a portion of the clones; in checked studies, under half of the deficit traces to unresolved V genes, and the cause of the others is not known. Clone size and V and J calls were adopted from that table, with D and trimming inferred from the DNA. Within this sample are about 120,000 clones, with 87% of them counted one time only. Jointly, the top ten make up about 10% of the sample.

The intended sense of this specimen's time point label: baseline before first vaccination. The vaccinee samples were drawn from two UK trials, COV001 and COV002, one of which was a single-blind randomized controlled phase 2/3 trial testing AZD1222 (ChAdOx1 nCoV-19) in healthy adults. For TCRbeta chain sequencing, PBMC samples from trial participants were taken at day 0 and at day 28 after the second dose. The receptor was derived from an adult in good health. The source material was peripheral blood, sampled on day 0 of AZD1222 vaccination. The chain is encoded by TRBV5-4 joined to TRBJ2-3, with the D gene not clear enough to name. The CDR3 reads CASSLDLRGTDTQYF. The DNA sequence is given as TGTGCCAGCAGCTTGGATCTCCGTGGCACAGATACGCAGTATTTT.